The T cell receptor (beta chain) under discussion was sequenced for a study of T-cell reconstitution after alpha-beta-depleted transplantation in children. Preparation of the TCRbeta library used unique molecular identifiers. MiXCR was run by TCRdb on the PCR reads, yielding one entry per CDR3 protein. Of about 980,000 distinct CDR3 sequences listed, about 31% are singletons. In this sample, this clonotype turned up a few times. CDR3 length: 15 residues. V lost 2 bases and J 2 bases, leaving 11 bases between the germline ends. Germline assignment: CDR1 SGHVS and CDR2 FNYEAQ. The chain links TRBV7-6 to TRBJ2-3, with no clear D. This receptor was obtained from a boy under three years old who had a stem cell transplant for SCID, so the T cells may come from the graft donor. Source: PBMCs, mostly from graft donor cells, taken 360 days after TCRalphabeta/CD19-depleted stem cell transplant. The CDR3 sequence: CASSLLGSYTDTQYF. In DNA form, the CDR3 reads TGTGCCAGCAGCTTACTAGGCTCCTACACAGATACGCAGTATTTT.